This T cell receptor (beta chain) was identified during a study of cytomegalovirus exposure and HLA in healthy donors. This clone has just one count. Its target is not known. Primers for the PCR totalled 60 Vbeta and 13 Jbeta. Sequencing was performed with immunoSEQ multiplex PCR; in TCRdb, only in-frame clones are kept and a portion is missing. This sample yields roughly 230,000 clones, of which around 90% are seen a single time; 1.7% belongs to the top ten. Whole-study results and caveats: TCR beta V- and J-gene trimming, according to a later analysis, was linked to a missense DCLRE1C variant. Links to common viral pathogens appeared, in a later analysis, for several of the most significant clusters.

V lost 4 bases to trimming and J lost 5 bases; unmatched junction nucleotides: 3. Germline assignment: CDR1 SGDLS and CDR2 YYNGEE. The CDR3 is 14 amino acids. The sequenced sample consisted of PBMCs. This chain joins TRBV9 and TRBJ2-5, with 12 positions matching TRBD2. This receptor was obtained from a girl between 2 and 10 years old in good health and CMV-seronegative. CDR3 region: CASSPSGGVETQYF. The CDR3 DNA sequence: TGTGCCAGCAGCCCTAGCGGGGGGGTTGAGACCCAGTACTTC.